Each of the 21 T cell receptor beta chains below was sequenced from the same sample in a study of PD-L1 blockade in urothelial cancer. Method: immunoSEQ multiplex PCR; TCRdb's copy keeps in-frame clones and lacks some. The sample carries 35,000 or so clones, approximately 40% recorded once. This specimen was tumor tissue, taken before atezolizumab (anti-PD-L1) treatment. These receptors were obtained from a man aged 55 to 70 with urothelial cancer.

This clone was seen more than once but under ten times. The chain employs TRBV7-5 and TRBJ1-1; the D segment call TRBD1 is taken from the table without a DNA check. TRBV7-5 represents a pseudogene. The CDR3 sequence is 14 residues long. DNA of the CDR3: TGTGCCAGCAGCTTAAGGGGAACGAACACTGAAGCTTTCTTT. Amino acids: CASSLRGTNTEAFF.

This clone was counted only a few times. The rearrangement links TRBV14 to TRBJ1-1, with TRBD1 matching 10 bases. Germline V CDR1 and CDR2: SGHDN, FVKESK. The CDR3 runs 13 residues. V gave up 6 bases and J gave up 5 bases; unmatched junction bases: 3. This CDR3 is CASRRTGGTEAFF. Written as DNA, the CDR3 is TGTGCCAGCAGACGGACAGGGGGGACTGAAGCTTTCTTT. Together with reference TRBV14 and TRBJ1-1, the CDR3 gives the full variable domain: EAGVTQFPSHSVIEKGQTVTLRCDPISGHDNLYWYRRVMGKEIKFLLHFVKESKQDESGMPNNRFLAERTGGTYSTLKVQPAELEDSGVYFCASRRTGGTEAFFGQGTRLTVV.

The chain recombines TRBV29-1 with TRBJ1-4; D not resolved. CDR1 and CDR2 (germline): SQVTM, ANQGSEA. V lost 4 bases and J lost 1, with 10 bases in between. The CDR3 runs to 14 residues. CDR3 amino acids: CSVARTGTNEKLFF. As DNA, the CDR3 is TGCAGCGTTGCCCGGACGGGAACTAATGAAAAACTGTTTTTT.

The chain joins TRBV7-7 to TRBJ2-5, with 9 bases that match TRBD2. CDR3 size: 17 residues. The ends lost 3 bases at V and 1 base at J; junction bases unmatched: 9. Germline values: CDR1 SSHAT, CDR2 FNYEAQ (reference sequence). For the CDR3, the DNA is TGTGCCAGCAGCTTTCGCTCGACTAGCGGATCCCAAGAGACCCAGTACTTC. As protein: CASSFRSTSGSQETQYF.

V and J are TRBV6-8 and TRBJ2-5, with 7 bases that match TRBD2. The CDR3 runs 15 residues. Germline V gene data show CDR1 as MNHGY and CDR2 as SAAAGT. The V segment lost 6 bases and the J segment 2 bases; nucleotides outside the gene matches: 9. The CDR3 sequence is CASRESSGSQETQYF. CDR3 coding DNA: TGTGCCAGCAGGGAGAGTAGCGGGTCACAAGAGACCCAGTACTTC.

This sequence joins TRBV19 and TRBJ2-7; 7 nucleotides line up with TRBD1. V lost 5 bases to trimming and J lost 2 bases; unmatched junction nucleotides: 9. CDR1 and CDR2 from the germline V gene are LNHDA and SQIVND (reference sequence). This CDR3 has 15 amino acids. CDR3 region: CASSLTGAAAYEQYF. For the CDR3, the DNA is TGTGCCAGTAGTCTAACAGGGGCCGCCGCCTACGAGCAGTACTTC. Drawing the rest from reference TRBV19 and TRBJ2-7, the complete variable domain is DGGITQSPKYLFRKEGQNVTLSCEQNLNHDAMYWYRQDPGQGLRLIYYSQIVNDFQKGDIAEGYSVSREKKESFPLTVTSAQKNPTAFYLCASSLTGAAAYEQYFGPGTRLTVT.

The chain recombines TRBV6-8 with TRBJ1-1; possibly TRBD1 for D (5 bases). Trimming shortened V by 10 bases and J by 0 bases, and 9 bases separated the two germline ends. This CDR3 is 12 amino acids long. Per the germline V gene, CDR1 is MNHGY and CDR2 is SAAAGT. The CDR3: CATQGMNTEAFF. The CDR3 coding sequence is TGTGCCACTCAGGGAATGAACACTGAAGCTTTCTTT.

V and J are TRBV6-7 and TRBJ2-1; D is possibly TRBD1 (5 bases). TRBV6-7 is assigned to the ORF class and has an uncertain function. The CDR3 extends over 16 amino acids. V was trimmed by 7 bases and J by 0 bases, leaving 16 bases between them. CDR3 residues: CASILRQSSSYNEQFF. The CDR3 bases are TGTGCCAGCATCCTAAGACAGTCGAGCTCCTACAATGAGCAGTTCTTC.

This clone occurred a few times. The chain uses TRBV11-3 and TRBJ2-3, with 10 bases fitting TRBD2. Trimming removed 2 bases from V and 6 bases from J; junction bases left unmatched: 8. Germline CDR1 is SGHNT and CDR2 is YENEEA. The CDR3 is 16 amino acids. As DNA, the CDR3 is TGTGCCAGCAGCTTAACTCCTAGCGGGAGAGGGGATACGCAGTATTTT. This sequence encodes CASSLTPSGRGDTQYF.

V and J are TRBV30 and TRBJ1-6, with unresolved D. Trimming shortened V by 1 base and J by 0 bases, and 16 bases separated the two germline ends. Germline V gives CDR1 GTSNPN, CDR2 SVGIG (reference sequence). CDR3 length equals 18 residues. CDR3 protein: CAWSERAALRSYNSPLHF. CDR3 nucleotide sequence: TGTGCCTGGAGTGAGAGGGCGGCCCTCCGCTCCTATAATTCACCCCTCCACTTT.

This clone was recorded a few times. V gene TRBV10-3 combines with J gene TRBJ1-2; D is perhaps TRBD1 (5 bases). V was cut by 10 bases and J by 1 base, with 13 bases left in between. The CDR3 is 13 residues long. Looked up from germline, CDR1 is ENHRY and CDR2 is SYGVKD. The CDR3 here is CATPDGHNYGYTF. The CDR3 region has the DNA TGTGCCACCCCGGACGGACATAACTATGGCTACACCTTC.

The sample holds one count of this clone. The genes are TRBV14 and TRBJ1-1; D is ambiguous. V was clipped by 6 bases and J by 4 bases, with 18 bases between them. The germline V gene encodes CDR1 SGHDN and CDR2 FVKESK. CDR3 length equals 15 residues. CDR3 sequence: CASRDNIGYGTEAFF. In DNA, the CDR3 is TGTGCCAGCAGGGATAATATAGGGTATGGCACTGAAGCTTTCTTT.

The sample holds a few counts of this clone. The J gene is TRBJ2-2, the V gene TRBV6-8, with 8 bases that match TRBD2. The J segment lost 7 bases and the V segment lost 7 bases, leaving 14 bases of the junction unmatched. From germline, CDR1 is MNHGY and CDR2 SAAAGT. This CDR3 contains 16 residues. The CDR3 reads CASITRKAGVVGELFF. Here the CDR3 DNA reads TGTGCCAGCATCACACGGAAAGCGGGAGTAGTCGGGGAGCTGTTTTTT.

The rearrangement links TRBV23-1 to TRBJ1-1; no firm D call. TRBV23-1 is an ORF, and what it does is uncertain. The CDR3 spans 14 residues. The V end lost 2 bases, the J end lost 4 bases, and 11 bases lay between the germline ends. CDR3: CASSQRGPGTEAFF. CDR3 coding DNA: TGCGCCAGCAGTCAACGAGGTCCGGGCACTGAAGCTTTCTTT.

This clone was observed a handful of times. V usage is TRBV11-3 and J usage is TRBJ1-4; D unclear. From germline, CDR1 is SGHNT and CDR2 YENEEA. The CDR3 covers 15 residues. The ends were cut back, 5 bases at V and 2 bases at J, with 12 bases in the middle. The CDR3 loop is CASSVNSHTNEKLFF. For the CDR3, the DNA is TGTGCCAGCAGCGTAAACAGCCATACTAATGAAAAACTGTTTTTT. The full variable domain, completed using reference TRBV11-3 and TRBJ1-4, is EAGVVQSPRYKIIEKKQPVAFWCNPISGHNTLYWYLQNLGQGPELLIRYENEEAVDDSQLPKDRFSAERLKGVDSTLKIQPAELGDSAVYLCASSVNSHTNEKLFFGSGTQLSVL.

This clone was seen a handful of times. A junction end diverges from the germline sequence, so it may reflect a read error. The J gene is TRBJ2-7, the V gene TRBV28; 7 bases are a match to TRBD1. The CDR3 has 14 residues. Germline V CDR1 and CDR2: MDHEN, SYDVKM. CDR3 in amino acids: CASRGQIASYEQYF. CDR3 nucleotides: TGTGCCAGCCGGGGACAGATCGCTTCCTACGAGCAGTAYTTC.

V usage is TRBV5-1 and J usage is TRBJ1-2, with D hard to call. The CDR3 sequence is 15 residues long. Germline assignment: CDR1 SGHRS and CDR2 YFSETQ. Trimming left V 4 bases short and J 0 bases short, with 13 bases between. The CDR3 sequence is CASSPPEETNYGYTF. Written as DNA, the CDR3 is TGCGCCAGCAGCCCACCCGAGGAGACTAACTATGGCTACACCTTC.

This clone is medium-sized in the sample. Here the CDR3 DNA reads TGTGCCAGCAGGAGAGGGGGTGGGGCCAACGTCCTGACTTTC. Amino acids: CASRRGGGANVLTF. The chain joins TRBV2 to TRBJ2-6, with D tentatively TRBD1 (6 bases). V gave up 6 bases and J gave up 3 bases, with 9 bases separating them. The CDR3 consists of 14 residues. Germline CDR1 SNHLY, CDR2 FYNNEI.

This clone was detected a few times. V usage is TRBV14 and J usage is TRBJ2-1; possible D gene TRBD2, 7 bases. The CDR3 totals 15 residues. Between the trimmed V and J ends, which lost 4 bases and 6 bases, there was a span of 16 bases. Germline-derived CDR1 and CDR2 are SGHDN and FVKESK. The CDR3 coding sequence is TGTGCCAGCAGCCTTCGTCGCGGGGGCCGCAATGAGCAGTTCTTC. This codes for CASSLRRGGRNEQFF.

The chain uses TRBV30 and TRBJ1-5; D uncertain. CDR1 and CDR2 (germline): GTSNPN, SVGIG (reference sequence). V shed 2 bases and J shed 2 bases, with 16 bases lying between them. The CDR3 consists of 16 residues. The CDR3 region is CAWSFTGPRGNQPQHF. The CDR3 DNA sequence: TGTGCCTGGAGTTTTACCGGCCCGCGCGGCAATCAGCCCCAGCATTTT. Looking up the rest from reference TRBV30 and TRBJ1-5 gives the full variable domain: SQTIHQWPATLVQPVGSPLSLECTVEGTSNPNLYWYRQAAGRGLQLLFYSVGIGQISSEVPQNLSASRPQDRQFILSSKKLLLSDSGFYLCAWSFTGPRGNQPQHFGDGTRLSIL.

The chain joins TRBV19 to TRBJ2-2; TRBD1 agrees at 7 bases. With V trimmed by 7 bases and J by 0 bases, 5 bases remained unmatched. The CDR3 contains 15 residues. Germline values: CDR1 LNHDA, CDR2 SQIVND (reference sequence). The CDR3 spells CASKRTGTNTGELFF. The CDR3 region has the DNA TGTGCCAGTAAAAGGACAGGAACGAACACCGGGGAGCTGTTTTTT.